The 26 T cell receptor beta chains in this list originate from one sample, sequenced in a study of identical twins. TCRdb analysed the 5' RACE reads with MiXCR anew, one entry per CDR3 protein. Seen here are 200,000 to 250,000 distinct CDR3 sequences, about 7.5% observed once, and the top ten hold about 2%. These data also formed part of another study, on yellow fever vaccine responses in identical twins.

The sequenced sample was memory (CD45RO+) T cells sorted from blood. The receptors were gathered from a woman between 18 and 30 years old in good health.

J is TRBJ2-5 and V is TRBV27; TRBD2 might be the D (7 bases). The germline V and J ends were trimmed by 5 bases and 5 bases, with 12 bases remaining between them. The CDR3 loop spans 13 amino acids. Per the germline V gene, CDR1 is MNHEY and CDR2 is SMNVEV (reference sequence). CDR3 in amino acids: CASSQRGGETQYF. The CDR3 coding sequence is TGTGCCAGCAGTCAAAGGGGGGGGGAGACCCAGTACTTC.

This clonotype was recorded at least ten times. V usage is TRBV29-1 and J usage is TRBJ2-7, with D perhaps TRBD1 (6 bases). The CDR3 spans 14 residues. The germline CDR1 and CDR2 sequences are SQVTM and ANQGSEA. Trimming shortened V by 5 bases and J by 2 bases, and 16 bases separated the two germline ends. CDR3 protein: CSVSGRGQTYEQYF. CDR3 coding DNA: TGCAGCGTTTCCGGCAGAGGACAGACCTACGAGCAGTACTTC.

A few counts support this clonotype. The chain employs TRBV5-6 and TRBJ1-1; tentatively, D is TRBD1 (6 bases). Germline CDR1 is SGHDT and CDR2 is YYEEEE. Trimming left V 1 base short and J 1 base short, with 14 bases between. The CDR3 extends over 16 amino acids. The CDR3 is CASSLRQGRGNTEAFF. CDR3 DNA: TGTGCCAGCAGCTTGAGGCAGGGGAGGGGGAACACTGAAGCTTTCTTT.

V gene TRBV9 combines with J gene TRBJ2-1; 7 nucleotides match TRBD1. V was clipped by 3 bases and J by 4 bases; unmatched bases: 10. Per germline, CDR1 SGDLS and CDR2 YYNGEE. CDR3 length: 16 amino acids. This CDR3 reads CASSARRQGTYNEQFF. The CDR3 DNA follows: TGTGCCAGCAGCGCCCGCCGACAGGGCACGTACAATGAGCAGTTCTTC.

This clonotype was counted at least ten times. The gene calls are TRBV7-2 and TRBJ1-3; D gene uncertain. The length of the CDR3 is 15 residues. Per the germline V gene, CDR1 is SGHTA and CDR2 is FQGNSA. Trimming cost V 5 bases and J 0 bases, with 11 bases left between them. The CDR3: CASSPQSSSGNTIYF. The CDR3 DNA reads as TGTGCCAGCAGCCCTCAGAGTAGCTCTGGAAACACCATATATTTT.

This clonotype was recorded many times. V and J are TRBV6-2 or TRBV6-3 and TRBJ2-2, with TRBD2 as a possible D gene (6 bases). Between the trimmed V and J ends, which lost 2 bases and 3 bases, there was a span of 10 bases. The CDR3 has 15 residues. The germline V gene encodes CDR1 MNHEY and CDR2 SVGEGT. The CDR3 loop is CASSYRDFYTGELFF. Here the CDR3 DNA reads TGTGCCAGCAGTTACCGGGACTTCTACACCGGGGAGCTGTTTTTT.

This clonotype has at least ten counts. The rearrangement uses TRBV28 and TRBJ2-5, with D perhaps assigned TRBD1 or TRBD2 (5 bases each). The CDR3 totals 16 residues. CDR1 MDHEN and CDR2 SYDVKM come from the germline V gene. V gave up 3 bases and J gave up 5 bases, with 19 bases separating them. Written as DNA, the CDR3 is TGTGCCAGCAGTTTGTCCGGGGCAGGGTTGGGGGAGACCCAGTACTTC. Its protein product is CASSLSGAGLGETQYF.

This clonotype has at least ten counts. V usage is TRBV5-5 and J usage is TRBJ2-1; tentative D call: TRBD1 (6 bases). Germline V CDR1 and CDR2: SGHKS, YYEKEE (reference sequence). This CDR3 spans 16 amino acids. V was cut by 0 bases and J by 0 bases, with 10 bases left in between. CDR3: CASSLAGASSYNEQFF. The CDR3 nucleotides read TGTGCCAGCAGCTTGGCAGGGGCCAGCTCCTACAATGAGCAGTTCTTC.

Points on this clonotype: This may stem from a read error, because a much larger clone lies one nucleotide away. It is likely a read error, because the conserved phenylalanine at the end of the CDR3 is missing. This rearrangement joins TRBV7-9 to TRBJ2-5; 7 positions agree with TRBD1. From germline, CDR1 is SEHNR and CDR2 FQNEAQ (reference sequence). With V trimmed by 5 bases and J by 5 bases, 8 bases remained unmatched. This CDR3 is 14 amino acids long. The DNA for the CDR3 is TGTGCCAGCAGCCTTGAGACAGGGCGGGAGACCCAGTACTTG. It translates to CASSLETGRETQYL.

This sequence joins TRBV20-1 and TRBJ2-7; 10 positions match TRBD1. Germline values: CDR1 DFQATT, CDR2 SNEGSKA (reference sequence). The J segment lost 0 bases and the V segment lost 6 bases, leaving 23 bases of the junction unmatched. The CDR3 contains 20 residues. The CDR3 coding sequence is TGCAGTGCCGCCAATTCAGACAGGGGGCTTAACTTAATCAGCTCCTACGAGCAGTACTTC. Residues: CSAANSDRGLNLISSYEQYF.

This clonotype was found a few times. This chain's CDR3 is CASSPIPGGGPDTQYF. In DNA, the CDR3 is TGTGCCAGCAGCCCAATTCCCGGGGGGGGCCCGGATACGCAGTATTTT. The chain joins TRBV7-3 to TRBJ2-3, with 8 bases identical to TRBD2. This CDR3 region has 16 residues. CDR1 SGHTA and CDR2 FQGTGA come from the germline V gene. The trim removed 5 bases at V and 6 bases at J, leaving 13 bases unmatched.

CDR3 in DNA: TGTGCCAGCAGCTTACAACAGGGGGCGTGGACTGAAGCTTTCTTT. It encodes CASSLQQGAWTEAFF. This chain uses TRBV7-3 with TRBJ1-1, with 9 nucleotides matching TRBD1. Germline V gene sequence: CDR1 SGHTA, CDR2 FQGTGA. Trimming removed 2 bases from V and 5 bases from J; junction bases left unmatched: 6. The CDR3 has 15 amino acids.

In this sample, this clonotype turned up a few times. The V gene is TRBV29-1, the J gene TRBJ1-2; 9 positions agree with TRBD1. Germline V gene sequence: CDR1 SQVTM, CDR2 ANQGSEA. After removal of 7 bases from V and 4 bases from J, the junction contained 4 bases not matched to a gene. The CDR3 spans 12 residues. CDR3 protein: CSADRGAYGYTF. The CDR3, as DNA: TGCAGCGCCGACAGGGGGGCCTATGGCTACACCTTC. The full variable domain, rest sourced from reference TRBV29-1 and TRBJ1-2, is SAVISQKPSRDICQRGTSLTIQCQVDSQVTMMFWYRQQPGQSLTLIATANQGSEATYESGFVIDKFPISRPNLTFSTLTVSNMSPEDSSIYLCSADRGAYGYTFGSGTRLTVV.

This clonotype was seen a handful of times. V gene TRBV4-2 combines with J gene TRBJ1-6; D is perhaps TRBD1 (5 bases). Per the germline V gene, CDR1 is LGHNA and CDR2 is YNFKEQ. CDR3 size: 16 residues. Trimming pared 3 bases from V and 9 bases from J, leaving 18 bases between. The CDR3 loop reads CASSQATQGSFSPLHF. In DNA, the CDR3 is TGTGCCAGCAGCCAGGCCACGCAGGGTAGTTTTTCACCCCTCCACTTT.

This clonotype has a handful of counts. V gene TRBV6-4 combines with J gene TRBJ2-3, with 11 bases aligning to TRBD2. There are 15 residues in the CDR3. From germline, CDR1 is MRHNA and CDR2 SNTAGT. Trimming took 6 bases from V and 5 from J; bases not matched to a gene: 7. CDR3: CASSPLAGDVDTQYF. In nucleotides, the CDR3 is TGTGCCAGCAGCCCACTAGCGGGAGATGTAGATACGCAGTATTTT.

There are a few counts of this clonotype. V and J are TRBV7-2 and TRBJ1-2; D perhaps matches TRBD1 (5 bases). Germline loops: CDR1 SGHTA, CDR2 FQGNSA. This CDR3 is built from 15 residues. Trimming removed 3 bases at V and 8 bases at J, with 19 bases between. CDR3 sequence (DNA): TGTGCCAGCAGCTTTAAGTTGGGGGGTCTTCAAGGCTACACCTTC. It is translated as CASSFKLGGLQGYTF.

CDR3 amino acids: CAISDSGNTEAFF. For the CDR3, the DNA is TGTGCCATCAGTGATTCGGGGAACACTGAAGCTTTCTTT. The rearrangement uses TRBV10-3 and TRBJ1-1, with no clear D. Germline-derived CDR1 and CDR2 are ENHRY and SYGVKD. V dropped 3 bases and J dropped 1 base, with 6 bases sitting between them. The CDR3 consists of 13 residues.

This clonotype appeared many times. This sequence joins TRBV7-2 and TRBJ2-5; D could derive from TRBD1 or TRBD2 (5 bases each). Between the trimmed V and J ends, which lost 7 bases and 1 base, there was a span of 13 bases. Germline CDR1 SGHTA, CDR2 FQGNSA. The CDR3 sequence is 14 residues long. This chain's CDR3 is CASTGTDFQETQYF. The CDR3 region has the DNA TGTGCCAGCACTGGGACGGACTTCCAAGAGACCCAGTACTTC.

The genes are TRBV20-1 and TRBJ1-1, with a weak D call TRBD1 (6 bases). There are 14 residues in the CDR3. The germline V gene encodes CDR1 DFQATT and CDR2 SNEGSKA (reference sequence). The germline V and J ends were trimmed by 4 bases and 5 bases, with 17 bases remaining between them. In nucleotides, the CDR3 is TGCAGTGCTACCGAGACAGGTCGTAGTACTGAAGCTTTCTTT. Translating gives CSATETGRSTEAFF.

The chain links TRBV5-1 to TRBJ2-7; D unclear. Trimming shortened V by 3 bases and J by 2 bases, and 15 bases separated the two germline ends. CDR3 length equals 15 residues. CDR1 and CDR2 from the germline V gene are SGHRS and YFSETQ. This CDR3 is CASSSGHTSTYEQYF. CDR3 nucleotide sequence: TGCGCCAGCAGCTCCGGGCACACATCCACCTACGAGCAGTACTTC.

This clonotype was seen at least ten times. The gene calls are TRBV7-9 and TRBJ2-2; D might be TRBD1 (6 bases). This CDR3 region has 14 residues. V was cut by 5 bases and J by 4 bases, with 11 bases left in between. The germline V gene encodes CDR1 SEHNR and CDR2 FQNEAQ (reference sequence). In DNA form, the CDR3 reads TGTGCCAGCAGCCCCGGGACAACCACCGGGGAGCTGTTTTTT. Its translation: CASSPGTTTGELFF.

This clonotype was seen more than once but under ten times. The chain recombines TRBV6-1 with TRBJ2-7, with 8 bases matching TRBD1. The germline V gene has CDR1 MNHNS and CDR2 SASEGT. V shed 7 bases, J shed 5 bases, and the junction held 4 bases outside the gene matches. The CDR3 is made up of 12 amino acids. The CDR3 coding sequence is TGTGCCAGCACGGACAGGGTCCACGAGCAGTACTTC. It translates to CASTDRVHEQYF.

This clonotype showed up many times. This sequence joins TRBV12-3 or TRBV12-4 and TRBJ2-1; 8 nucleotides match TRBD1. This CDR3 contains 12 residues. Trimming took 10 bases from V and 5 from J; bases not matched to a gene: 4. CDR3 sequence: CATRQGNNEQFF. The DNA of the CDR3 is TGTGCCACCAGACAGGGGAACAATGAGCAGTTCTTC.

This clonotype showed up many times. This chain uses TRBV29-1 with TRBJ2-3; 10 bases are a match to TRBD1. The germline CDR1 and CDR2 sequences are SQVTM and ANQGSEA. This CDR3 region has 14 residues. V lost 7 bases, J lost 5 bases, and 9 bases stayed unmatched. CDR3 sequence reads: CSAFPGQGVDTQYF. The CDR3 DNA is TGCAGCGCCTTCCCCGGACAGGGGGTAGATACGCAGTATTTT.

Only a few counts were recorded for this clonotype. This CDR3 reads CASSSDGSRTDTQYF. In nucleotides, the CDR3 is TGTGCCAGTAGTAGCGATGGGTCCCGAACAGATACGCAGTATTTT. This chain connects TRBV19 to TRBJ2-3; D gene ambiguous. CDR1 is LNHDA, CDR2 SQIVND, per germline (reference sequence). V lost 4 bases and J 3 bases, leaving 14 bases between the germline ends. This CDR3 has 15 amino acids.

This clonotype was counted only a few times. The chain carries TRBV18 and TRBJ1-5; D is ambiguous. The germline CDR1 and CDR2 sequences are KGHSH and LQKENI. This CDR3 has 21 residues. Trimming took off 1 base at V and 2 bases at J, with 27 bases between the two ends. CDR3 nucleotides: TGTGCCAGCTCACCACGCGGTGGGCGTCGAAGGAAAAAAGAGGGCAATCAGCCCCAGCATTTT. Protein product: CASSPRGGRRRKKEGNQPQHF.